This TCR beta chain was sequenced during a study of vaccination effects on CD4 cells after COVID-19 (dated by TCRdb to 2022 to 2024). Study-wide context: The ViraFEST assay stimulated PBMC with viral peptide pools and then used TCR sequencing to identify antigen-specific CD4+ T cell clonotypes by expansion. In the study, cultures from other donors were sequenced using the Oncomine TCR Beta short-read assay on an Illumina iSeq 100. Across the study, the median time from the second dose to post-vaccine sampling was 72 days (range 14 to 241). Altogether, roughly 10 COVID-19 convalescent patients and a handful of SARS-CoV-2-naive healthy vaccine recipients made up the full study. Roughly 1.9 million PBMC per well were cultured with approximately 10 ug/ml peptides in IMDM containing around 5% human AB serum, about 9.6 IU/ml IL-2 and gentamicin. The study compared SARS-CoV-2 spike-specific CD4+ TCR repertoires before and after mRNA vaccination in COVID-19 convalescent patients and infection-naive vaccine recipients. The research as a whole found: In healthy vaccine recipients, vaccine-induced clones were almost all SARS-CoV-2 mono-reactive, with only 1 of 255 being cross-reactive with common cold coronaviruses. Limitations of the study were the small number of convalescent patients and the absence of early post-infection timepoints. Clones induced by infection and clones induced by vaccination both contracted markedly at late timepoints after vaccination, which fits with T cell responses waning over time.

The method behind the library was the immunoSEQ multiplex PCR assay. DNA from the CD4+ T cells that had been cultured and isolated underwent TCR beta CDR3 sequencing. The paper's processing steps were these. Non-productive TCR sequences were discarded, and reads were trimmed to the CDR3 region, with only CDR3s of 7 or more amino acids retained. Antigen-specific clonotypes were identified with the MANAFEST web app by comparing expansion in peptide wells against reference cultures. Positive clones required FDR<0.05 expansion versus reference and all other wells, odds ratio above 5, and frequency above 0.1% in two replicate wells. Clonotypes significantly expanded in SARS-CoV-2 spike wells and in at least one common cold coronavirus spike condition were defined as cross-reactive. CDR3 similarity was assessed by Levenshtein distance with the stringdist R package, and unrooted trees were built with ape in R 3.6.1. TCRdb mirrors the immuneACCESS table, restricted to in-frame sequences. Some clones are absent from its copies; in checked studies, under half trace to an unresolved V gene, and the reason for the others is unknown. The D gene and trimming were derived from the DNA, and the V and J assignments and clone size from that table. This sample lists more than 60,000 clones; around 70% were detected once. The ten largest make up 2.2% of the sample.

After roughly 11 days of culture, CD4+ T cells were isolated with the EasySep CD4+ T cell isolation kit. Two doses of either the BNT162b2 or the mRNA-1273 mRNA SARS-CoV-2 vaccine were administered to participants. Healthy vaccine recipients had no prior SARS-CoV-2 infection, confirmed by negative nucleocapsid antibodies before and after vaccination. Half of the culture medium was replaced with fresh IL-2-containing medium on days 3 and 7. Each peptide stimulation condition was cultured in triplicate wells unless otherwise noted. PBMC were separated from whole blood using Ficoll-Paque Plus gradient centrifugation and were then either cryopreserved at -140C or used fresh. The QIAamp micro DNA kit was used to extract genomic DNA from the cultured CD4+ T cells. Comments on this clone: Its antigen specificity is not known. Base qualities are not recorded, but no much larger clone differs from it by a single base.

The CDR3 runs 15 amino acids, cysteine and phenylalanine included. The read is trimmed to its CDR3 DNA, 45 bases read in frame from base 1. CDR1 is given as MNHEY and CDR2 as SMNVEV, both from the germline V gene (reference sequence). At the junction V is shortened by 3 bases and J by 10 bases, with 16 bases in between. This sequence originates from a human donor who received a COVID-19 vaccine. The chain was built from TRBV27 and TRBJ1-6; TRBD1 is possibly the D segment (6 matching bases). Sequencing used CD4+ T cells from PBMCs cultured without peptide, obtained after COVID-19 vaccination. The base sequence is TGTGCCAGCAGTTTTACCAGGGGAACAGGATCACCCCTCCACTTT. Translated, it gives CASSFTRGTGSPLHF.